The 9 T cell receptor beta chains below all came from one sample that was sequenced in a study of neoadjuvant anti-PD-1 for oral cavity cancer. Sequencing used immunoSEQ multiplex PCR; TCRdb keeps in-frame clones, though not all of them. The repertoire consists of approximately 74,000 clones, with more than 80% occurring once and the leading ten covering 2.5% to 3.5%. Sequencing was performed on PBMCs, taken before nivolumab (anti-PD-1) treatment. The receptors derive from a person between 40 and 80 years old with oral cavity squamous cell carcinoma.

The chain has TRBV10-3 and TRBJ2-7; D is possibly TRBD1 (5 bases). The germline gives CDR1 ENHRY, CDR2 SYGVKD. With 4 bases removed from V and 0 bases from J, the gap between germline ends came to 13 bases. There are 15 residues in the CDR3. DNA of the CDR3: TGTGCCATCAGTGTTCAGGGCGTTAGCTCCTACGAGCAGTACTTC. This codes for CAISVQGVSSYEQYF.

As concerns this clone: Compared with germline, one end of the junction differs, possibly owing to a read error. The rearrangement joins TRBV7-4 to TRBJ2-7; either TRBD1 or TRBD2 may supply D (5 bases each). The CDR3 consists of 10 residues. Germline-derived CDR1 and CDR2 are SGHVT and SQSDAQ. The CDR3 DNA reads TGTGCCAGCAGCTTAGGGGACCCACCCTTC. Translating gives CASSLGDPPF.

This clone was detected only a few times. This chain joins TRBV27 and TRBJ2-7; 7 bases match TRBD2. Germline V gene lookup returns CDR1 MNHEY and CDR2 SMNVEV (reference sequence). The CDR3 extends over 16 amino acids. The junction had 5 bases not matched to a gene; V was cut back by 0 bases and J by 0 bases. The CDR3 is CASSLSTRDYSYEQYF. In DNA, the CDR3 is TGTGCCAGCAGTTTATCGACCCGGGACTACTCCTACGAGCAGTACTTC.

The V gene is TRBV5-1, the J gene TRBJ2-1; D may be TRBD1 (6 bases). V was clipped by 6 bases and J by 3 bases, with 13 bases between them. CDR3 length: 14 residues. Germline V gene data show CDR1 as SGHRS and CDR2 as YFSETQ. In nucleotides, the CDR3 is TGCGCCAGCAACCCGACAGGCCTCTACAATGAGCAGTTCTTC. This gives the protein CASNPTGLYNEQFF.

V usage is TRBV9 and J usage is TRBJ2-2; weak D call: TRBD1 (5 bases). Germline loops: CDR1 SGDLS, CDR2 YYNGEE. V was pared by 7 bases and J by 1 base, with 14 bases between. The CDR3 has 15 amino acids. CDR3 sequence reads: CASSAHQGNTGELFF. The CDR3, as DNA: TGTGCCAGCTCCGCACATCAGGGGAACACCGGGGAGCTGTTTTTT.

The CDR3 is CASRLAGTTDTQYF. DNA for the CDR3: TGTGCCAGCCGGCTAGCGGGTACCACAGATACGCAGTATTTT. This chain connects TRBV6-5 to TRBJ2-3; the match to TRBD2 covers 8 bases. The CDR3 is made up of 14 amino acids. The ends lost 8 bases at V and 2 bases at J; junction bases unmatched: 6. CDR1 and CDR2 from the germline V gene are MNHEY and SVGAGI.

The chain carries TRBV29-1 and TRBJ2-7; tentatively, D is TRBD2 (6 bases). Germline CDR1 reads SQVTM; CDR2 reads ANQGSEA. The CDR3 spans 12 residues. The V end lost 6 bases, the J end lost 2 bases, and 11 bases lay between the germline ends. CDR3 in DNA: TGCAGCGTGGGGGACTCCGCCTACGAGCAGTACTTC. It translates to CSVGDSAYEQYF.

The V and J genes are TRBV5-1 and TRBJ2-7; 7 bases line up with TRBD2. CDR3 length equals 15 residues. V shed 3 bases, J shed 4 bases, and the junction held 10 bases outside the gene matches. Germline V lookup: CDR1 SGHRS, CDR2 YFSETQ. CDR3 loop: CASSWGGSGAYEQYF. For the CDR3, the DNA is TGCGCCAGCAGCTGGGGAGGGAGCGGAGCTTACGAGCAGTACTTC.

This chain joins TRBV29-1 and TRBJ1-1; the match to TRBD1 covers 7 bases. Germline CDR1 SQVTM, CDR2 ANQGSEA. V shed 7 bases and J 0 bases; nucleotides not matched to a gene: 5. This CDR3 has 13 amino acids. This CDR3 is CSGAGQMNTEAFF. CDR3 bases: TGCAGCGGTGCGGGACAGATGAACACTGAAGCTTTCTTT.